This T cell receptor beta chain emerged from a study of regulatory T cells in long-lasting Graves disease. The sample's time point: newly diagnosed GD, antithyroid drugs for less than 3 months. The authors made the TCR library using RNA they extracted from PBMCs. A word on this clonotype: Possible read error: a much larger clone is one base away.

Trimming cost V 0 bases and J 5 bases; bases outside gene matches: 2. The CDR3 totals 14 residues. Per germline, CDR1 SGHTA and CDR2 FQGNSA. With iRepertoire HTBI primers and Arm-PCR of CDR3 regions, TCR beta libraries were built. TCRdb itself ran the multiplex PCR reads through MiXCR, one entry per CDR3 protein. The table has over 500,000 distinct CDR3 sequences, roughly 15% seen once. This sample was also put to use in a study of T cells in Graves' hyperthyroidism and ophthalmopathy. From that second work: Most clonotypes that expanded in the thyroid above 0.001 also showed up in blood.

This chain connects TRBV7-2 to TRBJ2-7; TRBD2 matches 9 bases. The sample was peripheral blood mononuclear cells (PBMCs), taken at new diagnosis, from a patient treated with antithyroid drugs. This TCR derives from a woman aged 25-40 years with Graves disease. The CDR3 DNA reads TGTGCCAGCAGCTTAGCTGGCGGGAGGGACGAGCAGTACTTC. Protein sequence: CASSLAGGRDEQYF.